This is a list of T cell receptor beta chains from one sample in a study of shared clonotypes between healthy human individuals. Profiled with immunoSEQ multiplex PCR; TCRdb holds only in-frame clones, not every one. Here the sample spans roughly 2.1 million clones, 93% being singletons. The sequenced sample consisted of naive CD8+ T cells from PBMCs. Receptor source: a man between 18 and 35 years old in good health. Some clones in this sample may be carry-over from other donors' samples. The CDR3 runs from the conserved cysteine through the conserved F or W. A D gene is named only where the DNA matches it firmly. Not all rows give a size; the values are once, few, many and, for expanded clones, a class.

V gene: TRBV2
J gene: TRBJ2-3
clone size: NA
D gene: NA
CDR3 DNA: TGTGCCAGCAGTGAATGGCTCGGAGGGGCGGATACGCAGTATTTT
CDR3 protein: CASSEWLGGADTQYF

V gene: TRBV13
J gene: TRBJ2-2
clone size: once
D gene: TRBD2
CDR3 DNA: TGTGCCAGCAGCTCCACCCAACTAGCGGGAGTTAACACCGGGGAGCTGTTTTTT
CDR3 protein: CASSSTQLAGVNTGELFF

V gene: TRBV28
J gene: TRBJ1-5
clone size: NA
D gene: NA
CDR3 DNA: TGTGCCAGCAGTTTATACGATAGCAATCAGCCCCAGCATTTT
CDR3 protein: CASSLYDSNQPQHF

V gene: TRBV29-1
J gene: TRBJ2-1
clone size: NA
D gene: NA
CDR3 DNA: TGCAGCGTTGAGGGTCTTGAGCAGTTCTTC
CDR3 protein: CSVEGLEQFF

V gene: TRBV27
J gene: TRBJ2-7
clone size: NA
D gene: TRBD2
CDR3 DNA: TGTGCCAGTCGGCAGTTTTCTAAGTGGGAGGGCCCCTACGAGCAGTACTTC
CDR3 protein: CASRQFSKWEGPYEQYF

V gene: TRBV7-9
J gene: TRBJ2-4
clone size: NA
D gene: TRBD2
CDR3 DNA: TGTGCCAGCAGCTTAGGGGAGGGGAGGAACATTCAGTACTTC
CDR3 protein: CASSLGEGRNIQYF

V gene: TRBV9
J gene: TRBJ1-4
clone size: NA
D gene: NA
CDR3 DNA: TGTGCCAGTCAATCAGCCGCCCACAGGGCAACTAATGAAAAACTGTTTTTT
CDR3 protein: CASQSAAHRATNEKLFF

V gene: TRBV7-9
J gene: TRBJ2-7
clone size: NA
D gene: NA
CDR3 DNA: TGTGCCAGCAGCCTCCCCGGGTTCGAGCAGTACTTC
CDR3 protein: CASSLPGFEQYF

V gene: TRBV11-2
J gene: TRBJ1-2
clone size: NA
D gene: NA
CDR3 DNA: TGTGCCAGCAGCTTAGCACAGGAGACCTATGGCTACACCTTC
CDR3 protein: CASSLAQETYGYTF

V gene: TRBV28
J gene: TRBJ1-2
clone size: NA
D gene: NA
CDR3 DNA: TGTGCCAGCACCTCAGACACCAACTATGGCTACACCTTC
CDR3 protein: CASTSDTNYGYTF

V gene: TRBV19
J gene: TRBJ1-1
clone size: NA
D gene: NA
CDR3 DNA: TGTGCCAGTAGTATTGGCAGGAACACTGAAGCTTTCTTT
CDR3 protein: CASSIGRNTEAFF

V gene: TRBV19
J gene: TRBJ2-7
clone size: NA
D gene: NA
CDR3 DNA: TGTGCCAGTAGTATCTCCGGACAGCACTCCTACGAGCAGTACTTC
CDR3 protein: CASSISGQHSYEQYF

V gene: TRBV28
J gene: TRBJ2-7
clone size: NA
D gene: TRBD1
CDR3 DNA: TGTGCCAGCAGTGCTTACAGGGGGCTTCGATCCGAGCAGTACTTC
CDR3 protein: CASSAYRGLRSEQYF

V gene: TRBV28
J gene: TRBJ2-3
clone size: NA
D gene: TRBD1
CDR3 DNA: TGTGCCAGCAGGCTTAGGGGGCGCCGCACAGATACGCAGTATTTT
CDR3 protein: CASRLRGRRTDTQYF

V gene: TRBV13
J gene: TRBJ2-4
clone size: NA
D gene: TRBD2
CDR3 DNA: TGTGCCAGCAGCTTAGCCGGGGGGATCGACGAAAACATTCAGTACTTC
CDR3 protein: CASSLAGGIDENIQYF

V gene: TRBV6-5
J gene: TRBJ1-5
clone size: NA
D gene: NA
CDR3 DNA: TGTGCCAGCAGTCCAGGGGATGGCAATCAGCCCCAGCATTTT
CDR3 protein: CASSPGDGNQPQHF

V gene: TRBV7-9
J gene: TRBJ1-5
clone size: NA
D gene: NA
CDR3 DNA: TGTGCCAGCAGCAAGGACAGTGTCACATCGCCCCAGCATTTT
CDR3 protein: CASSKDSVTSPQHF

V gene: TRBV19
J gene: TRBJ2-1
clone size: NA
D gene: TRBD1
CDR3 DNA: TGTGCCAGTAGTATAGATCGGGGGACAGGGTCTTACAATGAGCAGTTCTTC
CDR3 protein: CASSIDRGTGSYNEQFF

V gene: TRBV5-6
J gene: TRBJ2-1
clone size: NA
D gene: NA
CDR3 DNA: TGTGCCAGCAGCGAGGGAGACTCCTACAATGAGCAGTTCTTC
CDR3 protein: CASSEGDSYNEQFF

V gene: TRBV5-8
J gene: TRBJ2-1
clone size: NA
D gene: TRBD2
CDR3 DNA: TGTGCCAGCAGCTACCCGGGACTAATCCCTCCTAATGAGCAGTTCTTC
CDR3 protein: CASSYPGLIPPNEQFF

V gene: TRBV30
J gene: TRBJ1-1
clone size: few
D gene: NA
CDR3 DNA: TGTGCCTGGGGGCGAAACACTGAAGCTTTCTTT
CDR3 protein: CAWGRNTEAFF

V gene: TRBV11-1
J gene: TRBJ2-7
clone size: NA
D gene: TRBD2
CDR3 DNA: TGTGCCAGCAGCTCCTTGACGGGGGGCTACGAGCAGTACTTC
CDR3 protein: CASSSLTGGYEQYF

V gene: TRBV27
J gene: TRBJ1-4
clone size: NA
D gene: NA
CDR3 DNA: TGTGCCAGCAGTTCTTACAGCTTCCAGGGGGAAAAACTGTTTTTT
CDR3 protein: CASSSYSFQGEKLFF

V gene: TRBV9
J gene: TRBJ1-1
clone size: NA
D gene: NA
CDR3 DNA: TGTGCCAGCAGCGTAGAAGGCAGAGCCACTGAAGCTTTCTTT
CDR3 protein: CASSVEGRATEAFF

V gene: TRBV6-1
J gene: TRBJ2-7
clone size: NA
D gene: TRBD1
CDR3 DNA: TGTGCCACAAGGGACAGTTCCTACGAGCAGTACTTC
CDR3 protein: CATRDSSYEQYF

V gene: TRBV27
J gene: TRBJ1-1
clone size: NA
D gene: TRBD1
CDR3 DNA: TGTGCCAGCAGTTCCCTTCGGACAGGGGGGAACACTGAAGCTTTCTTT
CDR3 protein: CASSSLRTGGNTEAFF

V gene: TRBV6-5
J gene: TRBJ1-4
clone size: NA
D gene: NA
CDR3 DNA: TGTGCCAGCAGTTACAGGGTTGGAGAAAAACTGTTTTTT
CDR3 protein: CASSYRVGEKLFF

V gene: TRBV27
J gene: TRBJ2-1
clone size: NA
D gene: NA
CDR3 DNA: TGTGCCAGCAGTATCGCGACTCCTGGACCTGCTGCGAACAATGAGCAGTTCTTC
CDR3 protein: CASSIATPGPAANNEQFF

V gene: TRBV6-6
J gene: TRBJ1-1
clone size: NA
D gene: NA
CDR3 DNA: TGTGCCAGCAGTGGTGGGCAGGATTTCACTGAAGCTTTCTTT
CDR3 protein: CASSGGQDFTEAFF

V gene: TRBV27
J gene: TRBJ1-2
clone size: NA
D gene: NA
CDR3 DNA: TGTGCCAGCAGTCTTCGAGTCCCGTACTATGGCTACACCTTC
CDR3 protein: CASSLRVPYYGYTF